This entry lists 29 T cell receptor beta chains sequenced from one sample in a study of shared clonotypes between healthy human individuals. Libraries were prepared by immunoSEQ multiplex PCR; TCRdb keeps only in-frame clonotypes and omits some of them. The sample holds a few hundred thousand clones, over 50% seen once. Sequences were obtained from memory CD4+ T cells sorted from blood. This sample's subset: CD45RA-negative fraction. The receptors derive from a man aged 30 to 39 in good health.

This chain uses TRBV5-1 with TRBJ2-5; D may be TRBD1 or TRBD2 (5 bases each). The CDR3 has 14 amino acids. Germline CDR1 and CDR2: SGHRS and YFSETQ. Trimming stripped 2 bases from V and 1 base from J, with 9 bases between. DNA of the CDR3: TGCGCCAGCAGCTTTGGGGGAGCCCAAGAGACCCAGTACTTC. Encoded protein: CASSFGGAQETQYF.

This clone showed up just a few times. The rearrangement joins TRBV28 to TRBJ1-5; TRBD1 aligns across 7 bases. V lost 3 bases and J lost 9; bases outside the gene matches: 14. The germline V gene has CDR1 MDHEN and CDR2 SYDVKM. The CDR3 runs 16 residues. CDR3 nucleotide sequence: TGTGCCAGCAGTTTCCCCGGGGGGACAGAAGCTCGGCCCCAGCATTTT. Residues: CASSFPGGTEARPQHF.

The V and J genes are TRBV28 and TRBJ1-5; D possibly corresponds to TRBD1 (5 bases). CDR3 length: 15 residues. Germline V gives CDR1 MDHEN, CDR2 SYDVKM. The DNA of the CDR3 is TGTGCTACCCTCGGTTGGGGCGGTGCAGAACAGCCCCAGCATTTT. Protein product: CATLGWGGAEQPQHF.

Only a few counts were recorded for this clone. The chain uses TRBV7-7 and TRBJ2-3; D is undetermined. V lost 1 base and J lost 6, with 8 bases in between. Germline loops: CDR1 SSHAT, CDR2 FNYEAQ (reference sequence). This CDR3 is built from 13 residues. This chain's CDR3 is CASSLGARDTQYF. In DNA, the CDR3 is TGTGCCAGCAGCTTAGGGGCCCGGGATACGCAGTATTTT.

By sample share, this clone is medium-sized. The chain recombines TRBV19 with TRBJ1-2, with 7 bases that match TRBD1. The germline gives CDR1 LNHDA, CDR2 SQIVND (reference sequence). The CDR3 contains 13 residues. V was clipped by 3 bases and J by 7 bases; unmatched bases: 5. The CDR3 sequence: CASSITGVSGYTF. CDR3 DNA: TGTGCCAGTAGTATCACAGGGGTGAGTGGCTACACCTTC.

This clone was picked up one time. This sequence joins TRBV20-1 and TRBJ2-1; D is unclear. The CDR3 extends over 10 amino acids. From germline, CDR1 is DFQATT and CDR2 SNEGSKA (reference sequence). V dropped 6 bases and J dropped 10 bases, with 10 bases sitting between them. The CDR3: CSALVSEQFF. The CDR3 DNA reads TGCAGTGCCCTGGTTTCCGAGCAGTTCTTC.

This chain links TRBV27 with TRBJ2-7; maybe TRBD2 (5 bases). This CDR3 region has 15 residues. Germline assignment: CDR1 MNHEY and CDR2 SMNVEV (reference sequence). Trimming took off 9 bases at V and 4 bases at J, with 22 bases between the two ends. CDR3 in amino acids: CASSVGEFPLYEQYF. The CDR3 DNA sequence: TGTGCCAGTTCCGTGGGAGAGTTCCCCCTTTACGAGCAGTACTTC.

This chain connects TRBV28 to TRBJ2-5; D not certain. V shed 5 bases and J shed 3 bases, with 10 bases lying between them. This CDR3 is 13 amino acids long. CDR1 and CDR2 from the germline V gene are MDHEN and SYDVKM. DNA for the CDR3: TGTGCCAGCAGTCGCCAGATAGAAGAGACCCAGTACTTC. Amino acids: CASSRQIEETQYF.

The chain uses TRBV28 and TRBJ1-1, with 11 bases aligning to TRBD1. The CDR3 has 15 amino acids. The germline CDR1 and CDR2 sequences are MDHEN and SYDVKM. V shed 5 bases and J 4 bases; nucleotides not matched to a gene: 6. The CDR3 sequence is CASSGDRGILTEAFF. The CDR3 nucleotides read TGTGCCAGCAGTGGGGACAGGGGGATTCTCACTGAAGCTTTCTTT.

This chain links TRBV4-3 with TRBJ1-1; D is undetermined. The ends were cut back, 0 bases at V and 7 bases at J, with 6 bases in the middle. CDR1 is LGHNA and CDR2 is YSLEER in the germline V gene. The CDR3 contains 12 residues. The CDR3 is CASSQDKGEAFF. CDR3 nucleotides: TGCGCCAGCAGCCAAGACAAGGGTGAAGCTTTCTTT.

The chain is built from TRBV15 and TRBJ1-2; the D is unclear. V was shortened by 0 bases and J by 3 bases, with 11 bases between the two germline ends. Per the germline V gene, CDR1 is LNHNV and CDR2 is YYDKDF (reference sequence). CDR3 length equals 15 residues. DNA of the CDR3: TGTGCCACCAGCAGAGATCCCGGAAGGGACTATGGCTACACCTTC. Translating gives CATSRDPGRDYGYTF.

The chain couples TRBV2 to TRBJ2-7; D possibly corresponds to TRBD2 (5 bases). The germline V gene encodes CDR1 SNHLY and CDR2 FYNNEI. The CDR3 runs 14 residues. V shed 3 bases and J shed 0 bases, with 9 bases lying between them. This chain's CDR3 is CASSEAGYSYEQYF. DNA of the CDR3: TGTGCCAGCAGTGAGGCGGGTTACTCCTACGAGCAGTACTTC.

The chain couples TRBV12-2 to TRBJ2-1; the table names TRBD2, a call not compared with the DNA. TRBV12-2 is deemed a pseudogene. The CDR3 has 16 amino acids. The DNA of the CDR3 is TGTGCAAGTCGCTTAGTCGACCGGGAGGGCGTGGGCGAGCAGTTCTTC. Its protein is CASRLVDREGVGEQFF.

This clone was observed a handful of times. This chain connects TRBV2 to TRBJ1-1, with 7 bases fitting TRBD1. The CDR3 sequence is 14 residues long. The V gene's germline CDR1 is SNHLY and CDR2 FYNNEI. Unmatched junction bases numbered 5, after V lost 5 bases and J lost 2 bases. CDR3 nucleotides: TGTGCCAGCAGTAGACAGGGTCTCAACACTGAAGCTTTCTTT. Protein product: CASSRQGLNTEAFF. The variable domain in full, completed from reference TRBV2 and TRBJ1-1, reads EPEVTQTPSHQVTQMGQEVILRCVPISNHLYFYWYRQILGQKVEFLVSFYNNEISEKSEIFDDQFSVERPDGSNFTLKIRSTKLEDSAMYFCASSRQGLNTEAFFGQGTRLTVV.

The chain's CDR3 is CASSLVVSYNEQFF. CDR3 bases: TGTGCCAGCAGCTTAGTGGTCTCCTACAATGAGCAGTTCTTC. The V and J genes are TRBV11-2 and TRBJ2-1; no reliable D call. The CDR3 runs 14 residues. The V end was cut by 1 base, the J end by 0 bases, with 4 bases between. Germline CDR1 SGHAT, CDR2 FQNNGV.

This clone was picked up one time. This chain links TRBV18 with TRBJ2-7; TRBD2 matches at 7 bases. After removal of 3 bases from V and 7 bases from J, the junction contained 15 bases not matched to a gene. This CDR3 contains 16 residues. Germline loops: CDR1 KGHSH, CDR2 LQKENI. CDR3 protein: CASSPFLAETGGEQYF. The CDR3 nucleotides are TGTGCCAGCTCACCTTTTCTAGCGGAGACGGGGGGTGAGCAGTACTTC.

This clone showed up just a few times. The V gene is TRBV11-1, the J gene TRBJ2-3, with 7 nucleotides matching TRBD2. The CDR3 is 15 residues long. Trimming at V came to 5 bases and at J to 3 bases, leaving 8 bases not matched to a gene. Germline loops: CDR1 SGHAT, CDR2 FQDESV (reference sequence). The CDR3 sequence is CASSQGASGTDTQYF. DNA for the CDR3: TGTGCCAGCAGCCAAGGTGCTAGCGGAACAGATACGCAGTATTTT. The entire variable domain, with the rest obtained from reference TRBV11-1 and TRBJ2-3, is as follows: EAEVAQSPRYKITEKSQAVAFWCDPISGHATLYWYRQILGQGPELLVQFQDESVVDDSQLPKDRFSAERLKGVDSTLKIQPAELGDSAMYLCASSQGASGTDTQYFGPGTRLTVL.

This clone was found a few times. The chain uses TRBV6-1 and TRBJ2-2; 7 positions agree with TRBD1. Losses at the gene ends were 7 bases for V and 0 bases for J; bases not matched to a gene: 2. The CDR3 sequence is 14 residues long. Germline CDR1 and CDR2: MNHNS and SASEGT. CDR3 region: CASKTGPNTGELFF. DNA of the CDR3: TGTGCCAGCAAGACAGGGCCGAACACCGGGGAGCTGTTTTTT.

The V call is TRBV7-6, the J call TRBJ2-5; D call uncertain. CDR1 and CDR2 from the germline V gene are SGHVS and FNYEAQ. The V end lost 1 base, the J end lost 4 bases, and 16 bases lay between the germline ends. The CDR3 is made up of 16 amino acids. The DNA of the CDR3 is TGTGCCAGCAGCTTAGGGAACGGTGGGTTCCCAGAGACCCAGTACTTC. Its translation: CASSLGNGGFPETQYF.

The chain employs TRBV28 and TRBJ1-1, with D unresolved. Looked up from germline, CDR1 is MDHEN and CDR2 is SYDVKM. This CDR3 is 15 amino acids long. The ends were cut back, 3 bases at V and 7 bases at J, with 18 bases in the middle. The CDR3 sequence: CASSFGVLGLGEAFF. The CDR3 region has the DNA TGTGCCAGCAGTTTCGGGGTCCTAGGGCTCGGTGAAGCTTTCTTT. Drawing the rest from reference TRBV28 and TRBJ1-1, the complete variable domain is DVKVTQSSRYLVKRTGEKVFLECVQDMDHENMFWYRQDPGLGLRLIYFSYDVKMKEKGDIPEGYSVSREKKERFSLILESASTNQTSMYLCASSFGVLGLGEAFFGQGTRLTVV.

This rearrangement joins TRBV6-1 to TRBJ2-7, with no clear D. With 1 base removed from V and 3 bases from J, the gap between germline ends came to 10 bases. This CDR3 has 14 residues. CDR1 is MNHNS, CDR2 SASEGT, per germline. The CDR3 protein is CASSEDVGFYEQYF. DNA for the CDR3: TGTGCCAGCAGTGAAGACGTGGGCTTCTACGAGCAGTACTTC.

Turning to this clone: This sequence may be a read error, since a much larger clone differs from it by one base. This chain uses TRBV7-2 with TRBJ2-5; 10 nucleotides agree with TRBD2. Trimming cost V 4 bases and J 4 bases; bases outside gene matches: 3. Germline values: CDR1 SGHTA, CDR2 FQGNSA. CDR3 length equals 14 residues. CDR3 nucleotides: TGTACCAGCAGCTACCAGCGGGGGGGAGAGACCCAGTACTTC. Residues: CTSSYQRGGETQYF.

The CDR3 nucleotides are TGCGCCAGCAGCCAGGGGATAGCGGGAGGGCCAGTCACAGATACGCAGTATTTT. Protein: CASSQGIAGGPVTDTQYF. The chain joins TRBV4-1 to TRBJ2-3; 11 bases match TRBD2. The V segment lost 3 bases and the J segment 2 bases; nucleotides outside the gene matches: 10. There are 18 residues in the CDR3. Per the germline V gene, CDR1 is MGHRA and CDR2 is YSYEKL.

V gene TRBV5-1 combines with J gene TRBJ2-7; D may be TRBD1 (5 bases). The CDR3 runs 12 residues. Germline values: CDR1 SGHRS, CDR2 YFSETQ. Trimming left V 2 bases short and J 3 bases short, with 6 bases between. For the CDR3, the DNA is TGCGCCAGCAGCTTCACAGGCTACGAGCAGTACTTC. Its protein is CASSFTGYEQYF.

This clone has a single count. The gene calls are TRBV29-1 and TRBJ2-1; 13 bases fit TRBD2. This CDR3 is built from 14 residues. V lost 5 bases, J lost 6 bases, and 4 bases stayed unmatched. The V gene's germline CDR1 is SQVTM and CDR2 ANQGSEA. In DNA, the CDR3 is TGCAGCGTTCAAGGGACTAGCGGGGCCAATGAGCAGTTCTTC. Translating gives CSVQGTSGANEQFF.

The V and J genes are TRBV5-1 and TRBJ1-5; D is perhaps TRBD1 (6 bases). There are 13 residues in the CDR3. V shed 6 bases and J shed 10 bases, with 17 bases lying between them. Germline V gene data show CDR1 as SGHRS and CDR2 as YFSETQ. Written as DNA, the CDR3 is TGCGCCAGCACCCCAGGTGGGGGCTCACCCCAGCATTTT. Translation: CASTPGGGSPQHF.

There are many counts of this clone. Other DNA sequences in this specimen translate into the identical CDR3. This sequence joins TRBV5-1 and TRBJ2-1; 11 bases fit TRBD2. Trimming at V came to 2 bases and at J to 4 bases, leaving 5 bases not matched to a gene. The germline V gene has CDR1 SGHRS and CDR2 YFSETQ. The CDR3 has 16 residues. CDR3 amino acids: CASSLLAGDGYNEQFF. Here the CDR3 DNA reads TGCGCCAGCAGCTTACTAGCGGGAGACGGATACAATGAGCAGTTCTTC.

The chain uses TRBV10-3 and TRBJ2-1; no firm D call. Trimming stripped 6 bases from V and 8 bases from J, with 11 bases between. The CDR3 is 12 residues long. In germline, CDR1 is ENHRY, CDR2 SYGVKD. CDR3 nucleotides: TGTGCCATCAGCCGAGGTGGGTATGAGCAGTTCTTC. This translates into CAISRGGYEQFF.

In this sample, this clone turned up many times. J is TRBJ1-2 and V is TRBV14; no firm D call. Germline CDR1 is SGHDN and CDR2 is FVKESK. The CDR3 covers 11 residues. V lost 1 base, J lost 8 bases, and 5 bases lay in between. This CDR3 reads CASSQGWGYTF. CDR3 bases: TGTGCCAGCAGCCAAGGATGGGGCTACACCTTC.